A single sample is the source of the 27 T cell receptor beta chains below, sequenced in a study of monozygotic twins with cystic fibrosis. Here immunoSEQ multiplex PCR was the method, and the copy in TCRdb shows in-frame clones only, minus some. The top ten clones hold about 0.6% of a sample with about 16,000 clones, almost 97% of them seen once. Source material: blood. All receptors derive from a girl aged 2 to 10 with cystic fibrosis.

The chain employs TRBV5-1 and TRBJ2-3; 12 bases agree with TRBD2. Looked up from germline, CDR1 is SGHRS and CDR2 is YFSETQ. V lost 0 bases, J lost 6 bases, and 2 bases stayed unmatched. The CDR3 totals 15 residues. The chain's CDR3 is CASSLGGTSGDTQYF. In DNA, the CDR3 is TGCGCCAGCAGCTTGGGCGGGACTAGCGGGGATACGCAGTATTTT.

The gene calls are TRBV5-1 and TRBJ2-5, with 11 bases matching TRBD2. J gave up 1 base and V 4 bases, and 6 bases lay outside the gene matches. Per germline, CDR1 SGHRS and CDR2 YFSETQ. The CDR3 is 16 amino acids. The CDR3 spells CASSTLAGGVQETQYF. CDR3 nucleotides: TGCGCCAGCAGCACCTTAGCGGGGGGGGTCCAAGAGACCCAGTACTTC. Full variable domain (outside the CDR3, taken from reference TRBV5-1 and TRBJ2-5): KAGVTQTPRYLIKTRGQQVTLSCSPISGHRSVSWYQQTPGQGLQFLFEYFSETQRNKGNFPGRFSGRQFSNSRSEMNVSTLELGDSALYLCASSTLAGGVQETQYFGPGTRLLVL.

J is TRBJ2-1 and V is TRBV4-3; the D gene is possibly TRBD1 (6 bases). Deletions cut 0 bases from V and 4 bases from J, with 16 bases between. Germline loops: CDR1 LGHNA, CDR2 YSLEER. This CDR3 has 17 residues. CDR3 bases: TGCGCCAGCAGCCAAGATCTAAGACAGGATTATTACAATGAGCAGTTCTTC. It translates to CASSQDLRQDYYNEQFF.

The chain is built from TRBV5-1 and TRBJ2-5; D unclear. The CDR3 is 12 amino acids. The ends were cut back, 0 bases at V and 3 bases at J, with 3 bases in the middle. Germline CDR1 SGHRS, CDR2 YFSETQ. CDR3 nucleotide sequence: TGCGCCAGCAGCTTGGCCGAAGAGACCCAGTACTTC. Amino acids: CASSLAEETQYF.

This chain links TRBV29-1 with TRBJ2-1; 10 positions agree with TRBD2. Trimming took 7 bases from V and 7 from J; bases not matched to a gene: 4. Looked up from germline, CDR1 is SQVTM and CDR2 is ANQGSEA. The CDR3 has 12 residues. As DNA, the CDR3 is TGCAGCGCCCCAGCGGGGGGGAATGAGCAGTTCTTC. Protein: CSAPAGGNEQFF.

The gene calls are TRBV4-3 and TRBJ1-2; D gene uncertain. This CDR3 comprises 15 residues. Germline values: CDR1 LGHNA, CDR2 YSLEER. The V gene lost 0 bases and the J gene lost 2 bases, with 10 bases spanning the gap. The CDR3 sequence: CASSQDPTRNYGYTF. As DNA, the CDR3 is TGCGCCAGCAGCCAAGATCCCACAAGGAACTATGGCTACACCTTC.

The V gene is TRBV6-5, the J gene TRBJ1-6; 7 bases map to TRBD1. This CDR3 is built from 15 residues. J gave up 5 bases and V 2 bases, and 3 bases lay outside the gene matches. CDR1 is MNHEY, CDR2 SVGAGI, per germline. The CDR3 spells CASSYRGQNNSPLHF. The CDR3 region has the DNA TGTGCCAGCAGTTACAGGGGACAGAATAATTCACCCCTCCACTTT.

J is TRBJ1-6 and V is TRBV5-5; D unclear. Trimming removed 0 bases at V and 14 bases at J, with 15 bases between. The CDR3 runs 14 residues. Germline lookup yields CDR1 SGHKS and CDR2 YYEKEE (reference sequence). The CDR3 is CASSLAGSLSSLHF. The DNA for the CDR3 is TGTGCCAGCAGCTTGGCCGGGAGCCTAAGTTCCCTCCACTTT. Combining the CDR3 with reference TRBV5-5 and TRBJ1-6 gives the whole variable domain DAGVTQSPTHLIKTRGQQVTLRCSPISGHKSVSWYQQVLGQGPQFIFQYYEKEERGRGNFPDRFSARQFPNYSSELNVNALLLGDSALYLCASSLAGSLSSLHFGNGTRLTVT.

V and J are TRBV7-7 and TRBJ1-1; tentative D call: TRBD1 (5 bases). The CDR3 extends over 14 amino acids. Trimming pared 7 bases from V and 3 bases from J, leaving 15 bases between. From germline, CDR1 is SSHAT and CDR2 FNYEAQ (reference sequence). CDR3 sequence: CASTRGWGYTEAFF. The DNA for the CDR3 is TGTGCCAGCACGAGGGGCTGGGGGTACACTGAAGCTTTCTTT.

The V and J genes are TRBV7-2 and TRBJ1-2; the match to TRBD1 covers 11 bases. The CDR3 is 15 amino acids. J was trimmed by 4 bases and V by 1 base; bases with no gene match: 2. Germline CDR1 reads SGHTA; CDR2 reads FQGNSA. DNA for the CDR3: TGTGCCAGCAGCTTAGGGGGGACAGGGGGCTATGGCTACACCTTC. Its protein product is CASSLGGTGGYGYTF.

The chain links TRBV7-9 to TRBJ1-6; D is unclear. Germline V gives CDR1 SEHNR, CDR2 FQNEAQ (reference sequence). Trimming stripped 5 bases from V and 5 bases from J, with 13 bases between. The CDR3 covers 15 residues. CDR3 loop: CASSQAGRNNSPLHF. The CDR3 DNA reads as TGTGCCAGCAGCCAAGCGGGCAGGAATAATTCACCCCTCCACTTT.

The V gene is TRBV29-1, the J gene TRBJ1-2; D is possibly TRBD1 (5 bases). The CDR3 loop spans 13 amino acids. Deletions cut 8 bases from V and 1 base from J, with 14 bases between. Germline CDR1 reads SQVTM; CDR2 reads ANQGSEA. CDR3 bases: TGCAGCTTCACGGACATGAGTAACTATGGCTACACCTTC. Translated: CSFTDMSNYGYTF.

This clone was seen a single time. This chain connects TRBV27 to TRBJ2-7, with TRBD2 matching 12 bases. The CDR3 covers 13 residues. V shed 5 bases, J shed 4 bases, and the junction held 0 bases outside the gene matches. CDR1 and CDR2 (germline): MNHEY, SMNVEV (reference sequence). CDR3 DNA sequence: TGTGCCAGCAGTCTAGCGGGGGGGTACGAGCAGTACTTC. It codes for CASSLAGGYEQYF.

This sequence joins TRBV19 and TRBJ1-4, with 7 bases lining up with TRBD1. V shed 7 bases, J shed 4 bases, and the junction held 6 bases outside the gene matches. Germline CDR1 and CDR2: LNHDA and SQIVND (reference sequence). The CDR3 spans 14 residues. The CDR3: CASTGTALNEKLFF. The CDR3 bases are TGTGCCAGTACCGGGACAGCCCTTAATGAAAAACTGTTTTTT. Variable domain in full (rest from reference TRBV19 and TRBJ1-4): DGGITQSPKYLFRKEGQNVTLSCEQNLNHDAMYWYRQDPGQGLRLIYYSQIVNDFQKGDIAEGYSVSREKKESFPLTVTSAQKNPTAFYLCASTGTALNEKLFFGSGTQLSVL.

The rearrangement links TRBV25-1 to TRBJ1-6; D unclear. The V gene lost 1 base and the J gene lost 9 bases, with 16 bases spanning the gap. The CDR3 has 16 amino acids. CDR1 and CDR2 from the germline V gene are MGHDK and SYGVNS. The CDR3 nucleotides read TGTGCCAGCAGTGAATCTCTGGGGAGTGCAAGTTCACCCCTCCACTTT. Translated, it gives CASSESLGSASSPLHF.

The chain uses TRBV28 and TRBJ1-4; no clear D. Trimming left V 7 bases short and J 5 bases short, with 14 bases between. There are 14 residues in the CDR3. CDR1 and CDR2 (germline): MDHEN, SYDVKM. The CDR3 reads CASNRPPRNEKLFF. Here the CDR3 DNA reads TGTGCCAGCAACCGACCGCCTCGGAATGAAAAACTGTTTTTT.

J is TRBJ1-6 and V is TRBV18, with D perhaps TRBD1 (6 bases). Germline CDR1 KGHSH, CDR2 LQKENI. V was cut by 2 bases and J by 6 bases, with 8 bases left in between. The CDR3 is 14 amino acids. The CDR3: CASSPAGANSPLHF. For the CDR3, the DNA is TGTGCCAGCTCACCAGCAGGGGCTAATTCACCCCTCCACTTT.

The chain has TRBV29-1 and TRBJ2-1; 9 bases align to TRBD2. This CDR3 region has 13 residues. V shed 6 bases, J shed 9 bases, and the junction held 9 bases outside the gene matches. CDR1 is SQVTM, CDR2 ANQGSEA, per germline. The CDR3 reads CSVVFSGGFEQFF. The CDR3 DNA sequence: TGCAGCGTGGTTTTTAGCGGGGGTTTTGAGCAGTTCTTC.

This chain uses TRBV30 with TRBJ2-5; 12 nucleotides agree with TRBD2. The CDR3 loop spans 15 amino acids. Germline CDR1 is GTSNPN and CDR2 is SVGIG (reference sequence). Trimming cost V 4 bases and J 5 bases; bases outside gene matches: 8. CDR3 protein: CAWNLAGGPRETQYF. The DNA of the CDR3 is TGTGCCTGGAATCTAGCGGGGGGGCCGCGGGAGACCCAGTACTTC.

The chain has TRBV5-8 and TRBJ1-1, with D maybe TRBD1 (5 bases). The CDR3 is 14 amino acids. The V end lost 4 bases, the J end lost 2 bases, and 12 bases lay between the germline ends. Per the germline V gene, CDR1 is SGHTS and CDR2 is YDEGEE. The CDR3 DNA reads TGTGCCAGCAGCCGTTGGCAGGGCAACACTGAAGCTTTCTTT. Translated: CASSRWQGNTEAFF.

The sample holds one count of this clone. The chain joins TRBV11-3 to TRBJ2-5; D possibly corresponds to TRBD2 (7 bases). V lost 5 bases and J lost 2, with 18 bases in between. This CDR3 comprises 16 residues. Looked up from germline, CDR1 is SGHNT and CDR2 is YENEEA. The CDR3 nucleotides read TGTGCCAGCAGCGCCTCAGGGGAGGGCCTGCAAGAGACCCAGTACTTC. It yields the protein CASSASGEGLQETQYF.

The genes are TRBV11-2 and TRBJ1-5; the match to TRBD1 covers 10 bases. J gave up 7 bases and V 0 bases, and 3 bases lay outside the gene matches. The germline CDR1 and CDR2 sequences are SGHAT and FQNNGV. This CDR3 is 15 amino acids long. DNA of the CDR3: TGTGCCAGCAGCTTAGAAGGACAGGGGGACCAGCCCCAGCATTTT. Translated: CASSLEGQGDQPQHF.

The chain recombines TRBV15 with TRBJ1-3; TRBD1 matches at 7 bases. Germline CDR1 and CDR2: LNHNV and YYDKDF (reference sequence). The CDR3 contains 18 residues. V was pared by 2 bases and J by 7 bases, with 17 bases of the junction left unmatched. As DNA, the CDR3 is TGTGCCACCAGCAGAAAACGGACGTTAGGGGGCTTCGGGAACACCATATATTTT. It codes for CATSRKRTLGGFGNTIYF.

The V and J genes are TRBV11-3 and TRBJ2-7, with D unresolved. The length of the CDR3 is 14 residues. The V gene lost 1 base and the J gene lost 2 bases, with 9 bases spanning the gap. CDR1 and CDR2 (germline): SGHNT, YENEEA. This CDR3 reads CASSLGPITYEQYF. CDR3 coding DNA: TGTGCCAGCAGCTTAGGCCCAATTACCTACGAGCAGTACTTC. Using reference TRBV11-3 and TRBJ2-7 for the parts outside the CDR3, the full variable domain is EAGVVQSPRYKIIEKKQPVAFWCNPISGHNTLYWYLQNLGQGPELLIRYENEEAVDDSQLPKDRFSAERLKGVDSTLKIQPAELGDSAVYLCASSLGPITYEQYFGPGTRLTVT.

The chain carries TRBV7-2 and TRBJ1-2; D unclear. The V end lost 0 bases, the J end lost 0 bases, and 11 bases lay between the germline ends. Germline-derived CDR1 and CDR2 are SGHTA and FQGNSA. The CDR3 is made up of 16 amino acids. CDR3 sequence (DNA): TGTGCCAGCAGCTTAGCATACTCTTATCCTAACTATGGCTACACCTTC. Encoded protein: CASSLAYSYPNYGYTF. Supplemented by reference TRBV7-2 and TRBJ1-2, the full variable domain reads GAGVSQSPSNKVTEKGKDVELRCDPISGHTALYWYRQSLGQGLEFLIYFQGNSAPDKSGLPSDRFSAERTGGSVSTLTIQRTQQEDSAVYLCASSLAYSYPNYGYTFGSGTRLTVV.

The chain couples TRBV30 to TRBJ1-4; D is ambiguous. Germline V gives CDR1 GTSNPN, CDR2 SVGIG (reference sequence). The CDR3 is 13 amino acids. The V end was cut by 7 bases, the J end by 5 bases, with 14 bases between. The CDR3 reads CASTKSSNEKLFF. The CDR3 DNA sequence: TGTGCCTCCACGAAAAGTTCGAATGAAAAACTGTTTTTT.

This chain connects TRBV2 to TRBJ2-7, with D possibly TRBD1 on 6 matching bases. The CDR3 totals 13 residues. Germline V gene sequence: CDR1 SNHLY, CDR2 FYNNEI. Trimming left V 7 bases short and J 2 bases short, with 12 bases between. CDR3 in amino acids: CASNVDRTYEQYF. Here the CDR3 DNA reads TGTGCCAGCAATGTGGACAGAACCTACGAGCAGTACTTC.